The 5 T cell receptor beta chains reported below all come from one sample, sequenced in a study of OX40 agonist ivuxolimab in advanced cancers. Repertoires were generated with immunoSEQ multiplex PCR, while TCRdb's copy carries only in-frame clones and drops some. Counted here are fewer than 90,000 clones, 87% occurring once; the ten biggest clones make up approximately 0.25%. The sample in question was CD4+ or CD8+ T cells sorted from blood, obtained in a trial of the OX40 agonist ivuxolimab. The source is an adult with an advanced solid tumor such as melanoma, head and neck, liver or kidney cancer.

This chain joins TRBV28 and TRBJ2-5; perhaps TRBD2 as D (5 bases). The CDR3 contains 13 residues. Trimming pared 3 bases from V and 7 bases from J, leaving 12 bases between. Germline V gives CDR1 MDHEN, CDR2 SYDVKM. CDR3 nucleotide sequence: TGTGCCAGCAGTTTCATGGCTGGAGGGACCCAGTACTTC. Translating gives CASSFMAGGTQYF.

The J gene is TRBJ2-1, the V gene TRBV28, with TRBD2 identical over 11 bases. The CDR3 has 15 amino acids. CDR1 MDHEN and CDR2 SYDVKM come from the germline V gene. V gave up 6 bases and J gave up 5 bases; unmatched junction bases: 6. DNA for the CDR3: TGTGCCAGCAGCTCCGGGACTAGCGGAGACAATGAGCAGTTCTTC. Translation: CASSSGTSGDNEQFF.

The V gene is TRBV7-8, the J gene TRBJ2-7; D might be TRBD1 (6 bases). CDR3 length: 13 amino acids. CDR1 SGHVS and CDR2 FQNEAQ come from the germline V gene. V shed 3 bases and J shed 1 base, with 7 bases lying between them. As DNA, the CDR3 is TGTGCCAGCAGCTTTGGACAGTCCTACGAGCAGTACTTC. Translated: CASSFGQSYEQYF.

V usage is TRBV5-1 and J usage is TRBJ2-3; 7 nucleotides agree with TRBD1. The ends lost 3 bases at V and 3 bases at J; junction bases unmatched: 7. CDR1 SGHRS and CDR2 YFSETQ come from the germline V gene. The CDR3 sequence is 15 residues long. For the CDR3, the DNA is TGCGCCAGCAGCTCACCGGGACAGCAAACAGATACGCAGTATTTT. It is translated as CASSSPGQQTDTQYF.

The rearrangement joins TRBV9 to TRBJ2-1, with TRBD1 matching over 8 bases. The germline gives CDR1 SGDLS, CDR2 YYNGEE. J lost 2 bases, V lost 6 bases, and 7 bases had no gene match. The length of the CDR3 is 15 residues. DNA of the CDR3: TGTGCCAGCACCTTAGGACAGGGTACCTACAATGAGCAGTTCTTC. Protein: CASTLGQGTYNEQFF.